Below are 12 T cell receptor beta chains sequenced from a single sample in a study of blood T cell repertoires in COVID-19. Sequencing used immunoSEQ multiplex PCR; TCRdb keeps in-frame clones, though not all of them. Among roughly 50,000 clones listed, roughly four fifths were seen once. The specimen was peripheral blood. These receptors were collected from an older woman with acute or convalescent COVID-19.

The chain recombines TRBV4-2 with TRBJ1-5, with 7 bases aligning to TRBD1. The CDR3 extends over 15 amino acids. J gave up 6 bases and V 1 base, and 6 bases lay outside the gene matches. Germline V gene lookup returns CDR1 LGHNA and CDR2 YNFKEQ. The CDR3 reads CASSQGQGGVQPQHF. CDR3 DNA: TGTGCCAGCAGCCAAGGACAGGGAGGAGTTCAGCCCCAGCATTTT.

This clone has a single count. V is TRBV9 and J is TRBJ2-1, with a weak D call TRBD1 (6 bases). Per germline, CDR1 SGDLS and CDR2 YYNGEE. V lost 1 base, J lost 3 bases, and 11 bases lay in between. This CDR3 spans 15 amino acids. The CDR3 loop is CASSVTGQVYNEQFF. CDR3 DNA: TGTGCCAGCAGCGTAACAGGGCAAGTCTACAATGAGCAGTTCTTC.

This clone came up once. The chain carries TRBV15 and TRBJ1-5; D remains ambiguous. CDR1 and CDR2 (germline): LNHNV, YYDKDF (reference sequence). Trimming pared 4 bases from V and 4 bases from J, leaving 5 bases between. The CDR3 covers 12 residues. In nucleotides, the CDR3 is TGTGCCACCAGCATACAAAATCAGCCCCAGCATTTT. Protein sequence: CATSIQNQPQHF.

This clone occurred a few times. The CDR3 is CASSSGLTYNEQFF. In DNA form, the CDR3 reads TGCGCCAGCTCCAGCGGATTAACCTACAATGAGCAGTTCTTC. The J gene is TRBJ2-1, the V gene TRBV5-1; maybe TRBD2 (5 bases). From germline, CDR1 is SGHRS and CDR2 YFSETQ. The length of the CDR3 is 14 residues. Trimming cost V 7 bases and J 2 bases, with 13 bases left between them.

Note on this clone: Within the sample, other DNA sequences also encode this same CDR3. V is TRBV12-3 or TRBV12-4 and J is TRBJ2-7, with 7 bases matching TRBD1. J lost 0 bases, V lost 6 bases, and 2 bases had no gene match. The CDR3 is 13 residues long. The CDR3: CASRRDSSYEQYF. The CDR3 DNA sequence: TGTGCCAGCAGGAGGGACAGCTCCTACGAGCAGTACTTC.

The chain couples TRBV29-1 to TRBJ1-1, with D hard to call. Trimming shortened V by 2 bases and J by 4 bases, and 11 bases separated the two germline ends. There are 13 residues in the CDR3. CDR1 and CDR2 (germline): SQVTM, ANQGSEA. The CDR3 region has the DNA TGCAGCGTTGAATTGGGAGAAGGCACTGAAGCTTTCTTT. As protein: CSVELGEGTEAFF.

The CDR3 loop reads CASNSAPTRNYNEQFF. CDR3 DNA: TGCGCCAGCAATTCCGCCCCGACTCGGAATTACAATGAGCAGTTCTTC. V usage is TRBV5-1 and J usage is TRBJ2-1; D remains unclear. Germline assignment: CDR1 SGHRS and CDR2 YFSETQ. The CDR3 runs to 16 residues. V was cut by 6 bases and J by 4 bases, with 20 bases left in between.

In this sample, this clone turned up a few times. The V and J genes are TRBV28 and TRBJ2-7; D remains unclear. The CDR3 consists of 12 residues. Germline CDR1 is MDHEN and CDR2 is SYDVKM. V lost 6 bases to trimming and J lost 2 bases, with 8 bases between them. This CDR3 reads CASRPRAYEQYF. The CDR3 nucleotides are TGTGCCAGCAGGCCCCGGGCCTACGAGCAGTACTTC.

The J gene is TRBJ1-2, the V gene TRBV10-3; D uncertain. The CDR3 runs 16 residues. V was trimmed by 4 bases and J by 0 bases, leaving 15 bases between them. Germline V gene sequence: CDR1 ENHRY, CDR2 SYGVKD. The chain's CDR3 is CAISVSLSISNYGYTF. The CDR3 coding sequence is TGTGCCATCAGTGTAAGCTTGTCCATATCTAACTATGGCTACACCTTC.

The chain recombines TRBV5-1 with TRBJ2-2; TRBD2 might be the D (6 bases). CDR3 length equals 15 residues. V lost 4 bases and J lost 3, with 13 bases in between. CDR1 and CDR2 (germline): SGHRS, YFSETQ. The CDR3: CASSGVSGDTGELFF. For the CDR3, the DNA is TGCGCCAGCAGCGGGGTTTCGGGAGACACCGGGGAGCTGTTTTTT.

The chain recombines TRBV14 with TRBJ2-3, with 13 bases identical to TRBD2. The CDR3 extends over 20 amino acids. V lost 1 base, J lost 8 bases, and 18 bases stayed unmatched. Germline assignment: CDR1 SGHDN and CDR2 FVKESK. The CDR3 reads CASSQGSGTSGMGTILTQYF. CDR3 bases: TGTGCCAGCAGCCAAGGCTCCGGGACTAGCGGGATGGGGACCATTCTTACGCAGTATTTT.

The chain carries TRBV7-6 and TRBJ2-3, with 7 nucleotides matching TRBD1. With 5 bases clipped from V and 0 bases from J, the junction kept 20 bases outside the gene matches. This CDR3 comprises 20 residues. Per germline, CDR1 SGHVS and CDR2 FNYEAQ. Written as DNA, the CDR3 is TGTGCCAGCAGCGCCTTTTCTGCGAGATTGACAGGGCCTAGCACAGATACGCAGTATTTT. Its protein product is CASSAFSARLTGPSTDTQYF.